The T cell receptor beta chain described here comes from a study of shared clonotypes between healthy human individuals. Each replicate PCR on the sorted subsets used approximately 200 ng DNA (about 30,000 T cell genomes). Repertoires were generated with immunoSEQ multiplex PCR, while TCRdb's copy carries only in-frame clones and drops some. The profile shows about 1.5 million clones, 95% to 99% of them singletons. Germline V gene lookup returns CDR1 SGHTA and CDR2 FQGNSA. The CDR3 spans 15 residues. The V gene lost 1 base and the J gene lost 3 bases, with 9 bases spanning the gap. The rearrangement links TRBV7-2 to TRBJ2-2; perhaps D is TRBD1 or TRBD2 (5 bases each). This receptor was taken from a man aged 30-40 years in good health. Sequenced input: naive CD4+ T cells sorted from blood. The subset here: CD45RA+ positively selected. CDR3 sequence: CASSLVQGDTGELFF. The DNA for the CDR3 is TGTGCCAGCAGCTTAGTGCAGGGAGACACCGGGGAGCTGTTTTTT.